These 26 T cell receptor beta chains share one sample of origin, sequenced in a study of cytomegalovirus exposure and HLA in healthy donors (dated by TCRdb to the late 2010s). Library method: the immunoSEQ multiplex PCR assay. A mixture of 60 forward primers for TCR Vbeta segments and 13 reverse primers for TCR Jbeta segments was used in the multiplex PCR. Not all clones reach the TCRdb copy of this immuneACCESS table, which keeps in-frame sequences only. Checked studies attribute under half of the gap to unresolved V genes and leave the rest unexplained. The sample profile shows about 89,000 clones; under 85% of them were found once. The ten largest account for 2.7% of the sample. Sequenced: PBMCs. These TCRs come from a man aged 25 to 45 in good health and CMV-seronegative.

This clone appeared a single time. V gene TRBV6-1 combines with J gene TRBJ1-2, with D tentatively TRBD1 (5 bases). The germline CDR1 and CDR2 sequences are MNHNS and SASEGT. The ends were cut back, 6 bases at V and 4 bases at J, with 18 bases in the middle. This CDR3 spans 15 amino acids. In DNA form, the CDR3 reads TGTGCCAGCAGGGGGAGGGGAAGAGGCATCTATGGCTACACCTTC. Translating gives CASRGRGRGIYGYTF.

V is TRBV5-1 and J is TRBJ1-1; D might be TRBD1 (6 bases). The V gene lost 0 bases and the J gene lost 10 bases, with 31 bases spanning the gap. CDR1 and CDR2 (germline): SGHRS, YFSETQ. This CDR3 region has 19 residues. The CDR3 sequence: CASSLAGQGRAFIDFAAFF. The CDR3 DNA sequence: TGCGCCAGCAGCTTGGCCGGGCAGGGGAGGGCCTTCATCGACTTCGCAGCTTTCTTT.

The chain joins TRBV11-2 to TRBJ1-4, with TRBD1 matching 7 bases. Germline loops: CDR1 SGHAT, CDR2 FQNNGV. The length of the CDR3 is 16 residues. The J segment lost 0 bases and the V segment lost 5 bases, leaving 6 bases of the junction unmatched. The CDR3 spells CASSLDRAATNEKLFF. CDR3 sequence (DNA): TGTGCCAGCAGCCTCGACAGGGCCGCAACTAATGAAAAACTGTTTTTT.

The chain has TRBV7-6 and TRBJ2-3; 9 bases map to TRBD2. Germline lookup yields CDR1 SGHVS and CDR2 FNYEAQ. Trimming removed 5 bases from V and 12 bases from J; junction bases left unmatched: 18. The CDR3 is made up of 16 amino acids. In nucleotides, the CDR3 is TGTGCCAGCAGCCCCTTCTCGCGGGGGGGTACAGCTGCCCAGTATTTT. Encoded protein: CASSPFSRGGTAAQYF. Combining the CDR3 with reference TRBV7-6 and TRBJ2-3 gives the whole variable domain GAGVSQSPRYKVTKRGQDVALRCDPISGHVSLYWYRQALGQGPEFLTYFNYEAQQDKSGLPNDRFSAERPEGSISTLTIQRTEQRDSAMYRCASSPFSRGGTAAQYFGPGTRLTVL.

This clone was counted a single time. CDR3 residues: CASSEFPQGTNQPQHF. The CDR3 DNA follows: TGTGCCAGCAGTGAATTCCCACAGGGGACAAATCAGCCCCAGCATTTT. The chain has TRBV6-1 and TRBJ1-5; 7 positions agree with TRBD1. Germline V gene lookup returns CDR1 MNHNS and CDR2 SASEGT. This CDR3 spans 16 amino acids. With 2 bases clipped from V and 4 bases from J, the junction kept 8 bases outside the gene matches.

The V gene is TRBV5-1, the J gene TRBJ2-1; no reliable D call. Trimming removed 9 bases from V and 5 bases from J, with 12 bases in between. This CDR3 region has 12 residues. Germline CDR1 and CDR2: SGHRS and YFSETQ. Written as DNA, the CDR3 is TGCGCCACCCGACAAACAAACAATGAGCAGTTCTTC. Translated: CATRQTNNEQFF.

This chain links TRBV7-9 with TRBJ1-2, with D perhaps TRBD1 (5 bases). The CDR3 is made up of 15 amino acids. CDR1 SEHNR and CDR2 FQNEAQ come from the germline V gene (reference sequence). V lost 3 bases to trimming and J lost 4 bases, with 15 bases between them. The CDR3 region has the DNA TGTGCCAGCAGCTTCGGGGCGGAGGGAGTCTATGGCTACACCTTC. Amino acids: CASSFGAEGVYGYTF.

The V call is TRBV19, the J call TRBJ1-1, with D possibly TRBD1 on 5 matching bases. The V and J ends lost 5 bases and 4 bases respectively, with 8 bases between them. The CDR3 covers 12 residues. Germline V lookup: CDR1 LNHDA, CDR2 SQIVND (reference sequence). The CDR3 loop is CASSSQGTEAFF. The CDR3 DNA sequence: TGTGCCAGTAGTTCCCAGGGCACTGAAGCTTTCTTT.

This chain uses TRBV28 with TRBJ1-2; 8 nucleotides align to TRBD1. V trimming: 10 bases; J trimming: 7 bases; junction bases outside the gene matches: 11. The CDR3 runs to 13 residues. CDR1 and CDR2 (germline): MDHEN, SYDVKM. CDR3 amino acids: CATRTGGVVGYTF. CDR3 nucleotides: TGTGCCACCCGAACAGGGGGGGTAGTTGGCTACACCTTC.

A remark on this clone: The same CDR3 is also encoded by other DNA sequences in this sample. The chain couples TRBV18 to TRBJ1-5; 9 nucleotides agree with TRBD1. Germline loops: CDR1 KGHSH, CDR2 LQKENI. The CDR3 consists of 15 residues. With 3 bases clipped from V and 4 bases from J, the junction kept 4 bases outside the gene matches. The CDR3 coding sequence is TGTGCCAGCTCACCGCCGGGACAGGGAAATCAGCCCCAGCATTTT. Translation gives CASSPPGQGNQPQHF. Supplemented by reference TRBV18 and TRBJ1-5, the full variable domain reads NAGVMQNPRHLVRRRGQEARLRCSPMKGHSHVYWYRQLPEEGLKFMVYLQKENIIDESGMPKERFSAEFPKEGPSILRIQQVVRGDSAAYFCASSPPGQGNQPQHFGDGTRLSIL.

This rearrangement joins TRBV9 to TRBJ2-3, with D tentatively TRBD1 (7 bases). Trimming stripped 4 bases from V and 2 bases from J, with 23 bases between. Germline V lookup: CDR1 SGDLS, CDR2 YYNGEE. The length of the CDR3 is 18 residues. The CDR3 nucleotides read TGTGCCAGCAGCCGTTTACCAGGGGGAGGAGGACACACAGATACGCAGTATTTT. This translates into CASSRLPGGGGHTDTQYF.

As regards this clone: An end of the junction does not agree with germline; a read error may underlie this. The chain couples TRBV29-1 to TRBJ1-1; D unresolved. CDR3 length: 12 residues. CDR1 SQVTM and CDR2 ANQGSEA come from the germline V gene. DNA for the CDR3: TGCAGCGCCCTTCCGGTGAACGCTGAAGCTTTCTTT. The encoded protein is CSALPVNAEAFF. Supplemented by reference TRBV29-1 and TRBJ1-1, the full variable domain reads SAVISQKPSRDICQRGTSLTIQCQVDSQVTMMFWYRQQPGQSLTLIATANQGSEATYESGFVIDKFPISRPNLTFSTLTVSNMSPEDSSIYLCSALPVNAEAFFGQGTRLTVV.

The rearrangement joins TRBV5-1 to TRBJ2-5; D gene unclear. The CDR3 runs to 14 residues. Germline CDR1 is SGHRS and CDR2 is YFSETQ. Trimming removed 0 bases from V and 5 bases from J, with 11 bases in between. In DNA form, the CDR3 reads TGCGCCAGCAGCTTGGGGGTACCCAGGGAGACCCAGTACTTC. Translated, it gives CASSLGVPRETQYF.

The chain combines TRBV11-3 with TRBJ1-1, with TRBD1 identical over 9 bases. The V gene end was trimmed by 2 bases and the J gene end by 0 bases; junction bases not matched to a gene: 4. Germline V lookup: CDR1 SGHNT, CDR2 YENEEA. This CDR3 region has 16 residues. CDR3 DNA: TGTGCCAGCAGCTTAATGACAGGGGGTATGAACACTGAAGCTTTCTTT. Amino acid sequence: CASSLMTGGMNTEAFF. Complete variable domain (other parts from reference TRBV11-3 and TRBJ1-1): EAGVVQSPRYKIIEKKQPVAFWCNPISGHNTLYWYLQNLGQGPELLIRYENEEAVDDSQLPKDRFSAERLKGVDSTLKIQPAELGDSAVYLCASSLMTGGMNTEAFFGQGTRLTVV.

This clone came up once. The chain links TRBV7-6 to TRBJ2-7; TRBD2 aligns across 8 bases. The germline V gene has CDR1 SGHVS and CDR2 FNYEAQ. This CDR3 has 17 residues. The V gene end was trimmed by 2 bases and the J gene end by 0 bases; junction bases not matched to a gene: 9. The CDR3 coding sequence is TGTGCCAGCAGCTTATATGTCGCGGGGGGCCACTCCTACGAGCAGTACTTC. Translation gives CASSLYVAGGHSYEQYF.

The chain links TRBV9 to TRBJ1-1, with D possibly matching TRBD1 (5 bases). This CDR3 comprises 14 residues. The ends were cut back, 6 bases at V and 1 base at J, with 13 bases in the middle. Per germline, CDR1 SGDLS and CDR2 YYNGEE. The CDR3 region has the DNA TGTGCCAGCACCCTAGACCAGGGGAACACTGAAGCTTTCTTT. This sequence encodes CASTLDQGNTEAFF.

Regarding this clone: The conserved closing phenylalanine or tryptophan is absent in this CDR3, likely reflecting a read error. The chain has TRBV6-4 and TRBJ1-2; D might be TRBD1 (6 bases). V was pared by 8 bases and J by 3 bases, with 22 bases between. This CDR3 is built from 16 residues. CDR1 and CDR2 (germline): MRHNA, SNTAGT. The CDR3 DNA is TGTGCCAGCGCACCCGAGTTTACAGGGAAACACTATGGCTACACCGTC. Amino acid sequence: CASAPEFTGKHYGYTV.

This sequence joins TRBV11-2 and TRBJ2-5; 8 bases are shared with TRBD1. Trimming at V came to 1 base and at J to 0 bases, leaving 4 bases not matched to a gene. Looked up from germline, CDR1 is SGHAT and CDR2 is FQNNGV. CDR3 length: 16 residues. In nucleotides, the CDR3 is TGTGCCAGCAGCTTAGGGACAGGGCAGTACCAAGAGACCCAGTACTTC. This codes for CASSLGTGQYQETQYF.

The chain links TRBV10-3 to TRBJ1-1, with 8 nucleotides matching TRBD1. Germline V CDR1 and CDR2: ENHRY, SYGVKD. J gave up 2 bases and V 6 bases, and 8 bases lay outside the gene matches. The CDR3 extends over 15 amino acids. The chain's CDR3 is CAIRVPGQGNTEAFF. The CDR3 nucleotides read TGTGCCATCAGAGTTCCCGGACAGGGAAACACTGAAGCTTTCTTT.

The V gene is TRBV16, the J gene TRBJ1-1; D is undetermined. V gave up 4 bases and J gave up 7 bases, with 10 bases separating them. Germline CDR1 and CDR2: KGHSY and FQNENV. The CDR3 covers 12 residues. The CDR3 reads CASSRYRNEAFF. The CDR3 DNA sequence: TGTGCCAGCAGCCGCTATAGAAATGAAGCTTTCTTT.

V usage is TRBV6-1 and J usage is TRBJ2-3, with a possible D match to TRBD2 (5 bases). The CDR3 has 15 residues. Germline CDR1 is MNHNS and CDR2 is SASEGT. V lost 4 bases and J 6 bases, leaving 17 bases between the germline ends. CDR3 DNA: TGTGCCAGCAGTGTTCGGGGTGGGGATGCCGATACGCAGTATTTT. Protein: CASSVRGGDADTQYF.

The chain couples TRBV7-9 to TRBJ2-1; TRBD1 might be the D (5 bases). The V and J ends lost 2 bases and 4 bases respectively, with 12 bases between them. Germline CDR1 SEHNR, CDR2 FQNEAQ (reference sequence). This CDR3 spans 15 amino acids. In DNA form, the CDR3 reads TGTGCCAGCAGCTTAATTTTGACAGAATACAATGAGCAGTTCTTC. It is translated as CASSLILTEYNEQFF.

The genes are TRBV2 and TRBJ1-1; D call uncertain. V lost 8 bases and J lost 1, with 14 bases in between. CDR1 and CDR2 from the germline V gene are SNHLY and FYNNEI. The CDR3 consists of 14 residues. CDR3 nucleotides: TGTGCCAGCCTCCCAAGGGAGCAGAACACTGAAGCTTTCTTT. This gives the protein CASLPREQNTEAFF.

The chain is built from TRBV29-1 and TRBJ1-1; D gene unclear. From germline, CDR1 is SQVTM and CDR2 ANQGSEA. The CDR3 is made up of 13 amino acids. Trimming removed 4 bases from V and 0 bases from J, with 9 bases in between. The CDR3 is CSVAIGVNTEAFF. The CDR3 DNA is TGCAGCGTTGCGATAGGAGTGAACACTGAAGCTTTCTTT.

The rearrangement links TRBV5-4 to TRBJ1-6, with D possibly being TRBD1 (5 bases). V was trimmed by 0 bases and J by 8 bases, leaving 12 bases between them. Germline V gene lookup returns CDR1 SGHNT and CDR2 YYREEE (reference sequence). CDR3 length: 15 residues. The CDR3 DNA follows: TGTGCCAGCAGCTTGGCCCTGGGGCTCGATTCACCCCTCCACTTT. This encodes CASSLALGLDSPLHF.

This rearrangement joins TRBV6-6 to TRBJ1-5; 11 bases are a match to TRBD1. Trimming cost V 1 base and J 6 bases; bases outside gene matches: 5. CDR1 is MNHNY and CDR2 is SVGAGI in the germline V gene (reference sequence). CDR3 length: 16 residues. The CDR3 sequence: CASSYWDRGAGQPQHF. The CDR3 nucleotides read TGTGCCAGCAGTTACTGGGACAGGGGGGCGGGTCAGCCCCAGCATTTT.